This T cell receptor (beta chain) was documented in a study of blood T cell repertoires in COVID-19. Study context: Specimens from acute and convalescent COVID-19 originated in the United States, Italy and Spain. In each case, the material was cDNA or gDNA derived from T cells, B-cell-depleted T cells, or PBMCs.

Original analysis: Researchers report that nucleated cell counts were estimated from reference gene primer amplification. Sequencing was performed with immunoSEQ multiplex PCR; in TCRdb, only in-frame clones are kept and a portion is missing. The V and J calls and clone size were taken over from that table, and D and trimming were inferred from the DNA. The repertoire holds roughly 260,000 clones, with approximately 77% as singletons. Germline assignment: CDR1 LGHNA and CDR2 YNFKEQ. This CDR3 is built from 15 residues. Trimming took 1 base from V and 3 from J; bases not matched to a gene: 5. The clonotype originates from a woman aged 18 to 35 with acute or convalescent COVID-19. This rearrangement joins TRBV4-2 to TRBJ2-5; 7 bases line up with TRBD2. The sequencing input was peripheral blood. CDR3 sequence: CASSQVYLAEETQYF. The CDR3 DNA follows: TGTGCCAGCAGCCAAGTTTACCTAGCGGAAGAGACCCAGTACTTC.